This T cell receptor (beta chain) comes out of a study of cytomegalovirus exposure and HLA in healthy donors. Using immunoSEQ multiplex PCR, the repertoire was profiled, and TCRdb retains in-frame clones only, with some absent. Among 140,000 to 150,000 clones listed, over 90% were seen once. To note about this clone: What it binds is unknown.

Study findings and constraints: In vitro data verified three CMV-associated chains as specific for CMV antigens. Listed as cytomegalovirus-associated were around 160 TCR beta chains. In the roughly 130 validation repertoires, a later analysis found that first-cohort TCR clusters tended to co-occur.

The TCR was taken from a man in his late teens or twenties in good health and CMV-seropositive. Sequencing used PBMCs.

DNA of the CDR3: TGTGCCACCAACCCGAGTGGCACAGATACGCAGTATTTT. Its protein is CATNPSGTDTQYF. This sequence joins TRBV27 and TRBJ2-3; D gene ambiguous. The germline gives CDR1 MNHEY, CDR2 SMNVEV (reference sequence). Trimming removed 10 bases at V and 1 base at J, with 12 bases between. CDR3 length: 13 residues.